The 20 T cell receptor beta chains given below trace back to one sample, sequenced in a study of control samples from healthy donors and cancer patients. TCRdb keeps only in-frame clones here, not all; method: immunoSEQ multiplex PCR. The data show 150,000 to 200,000 clones, roughly 89% seen once. Specimen: blood. Receptors were obtained from a woman aged 30 to 39 in good health.

On this clone itself: Other DNA sequences in the same sample also yield this CDR3. This chain joins TRBV6-4 and TRBJ2-3, with 10 bases aligning to TRBD2. CDR1 MRHNA and CDR2 SNTAGT come from the germline V gene. The trim removed 4 bases at V and 4 bases at J, leaving 2 bases unmatched. This CDR3 is built from 14 residues. CDR3 amino acids: CASSASGGADTQYF. The CDR3 DNA reads as TGTGCCAGCAGTGCTAGCGGGGGTGCAGATACGCAGTATTTT.

This rearrangement joins TRBV6-5 to TRBJ1-6; TRBD1 aligns across 7 bases. This CDR3 has 15 amino acids. The germline CDR1 and CDR2 sequences are MNHEY and SVGAGI. Trimming removed 8 bases from V and 4 bases from J; junction bases left unmatched: 8. The CDR3 bases are TGTGCCAGCTCCTCGGACAGGCATTATAATTCACCCCTCCACTTT. Translated, it gives CASSSDRHYNSPLHF.

The V call is TRBV6-5, the J call TRBJ2-2; TRBD1 might be the D (6 bases). V was trimmed by 0 bases and J by 1 base, leaving 6 bases between them. This CDR3 has 15 residues. The germline V gene encodes CDR1 MNHEY and CDR2 SVGAGI. The CDR3 coding sequence is TGTGCCAGCAGTTACTCGACAGGGAACACCGGGGAGCTGTTTTTT. Residues: CASSYSTGNTGELFF.

The chain recombines TRBV7-2 with TRBJ1-1; tentative D call: TRBD1 (6 bases). Germline CDR1 and CDR2: SGHTA and FQGNSA. CDR3 length equals 13 residues. V was cut by 4 bases and J by 5 bases, with 11 bases left in between. DNA of the CDR3: TGTGCCAGCAGCTCCGGACAGACAACTGAAGCTTTCTTT. Protein sequence: CASSSGQTTEAFF. The full variable domain, rest sourced from reference TRBV7-2 and TRBJ1-1, is GAGVSQSPSNKVTEKGKDVELRCDPISGHTALYWYRQSLGQGLEFLIYFQGNSAPDKSGLPSDRFSAERTGGSVSTLTIQRTQQEDSAVYLCASSSGQTTEAFFGQGTRLTVV.

The chain joins TRBV6-4 to TRBJ2-3; 9 bases fit TRBD2. After removal of 0 bases from V and 2 bases from J, the junction contained 3 bases not matched to a gene. The CDR3 extends over 16 amino acids. Germline V gene sequence: CDR1 MRHNA, CDR2 SNTAGT. As DNA, the CDR3 is TGTGCCAGCAGTGACTCGGGCGGGGGGGACACAGATACGCAGTATTTT. Translation gives CASSDSGGGDTDTQYF.

The sample holds one count of this clone. The J gene is TRBJ2-4, the V gene TRBV6-1, with 9 nucleotides matching TRBD2. Per the germline V gene, CDR1 is MNHNS and CDR2 is SASEGT. CDR3 length equals 14 residues. V was clipped by 3 bases and J by 8 bases; unmatched bases: 5. CDR3 nucleotides: TGTGCCAGCAGTGAGGCGGGGGGGCAAGACATTCAGTACTTC. Residues: CASSEAGGQDIQYF.

This chain links TRBV3-1 (or the pseudogene TRBV3-2) with TRBJ1-2; TRBD1 aligns across 10 bases. The CDR3 extends over 13 amino acids. Trimming at V came to 4 bases and at J to 9 bases, leaving 5 bases not matched to a gene. CDR1 is LGHDT and CDR2 is YNNKEL in the germline V gene (reference sequence). CDR3 in amino acids: CASSRGTGDRYTF. The CDR3 nucleotides read TGTGCCAGCAGCCGAGGGACAGGGGATCGCTACACCTTC.

J is TRBJ1-1 and V is TRBV12-5; TRBD1 is a possible D gene (5 bases). The CDR3 is made up of 12 amino acids. Germline V gene lookup returns CDR1 LGHNT and CDR2 FRNRAP. Trimming left V 5 bases short and J 4 bases short, with 8 bases between. This chain's CDR3 is CASGGGFTEAFF. The CDR3 bases are TGTGCTAGTGGTGGGGGGTTCACTGAAGCTTTCTTT.

About this clone: The same CDR3 is also encoded by other DNA sequences in this sample. CDR3 sequence reads: CASSLGGTNEKLFF. DNA of the CDR3: TGTGCCAGCAGTTTGGGGGGAACTAATGAAAAACTGTTTTTT. This chain joins TRBV28 and TRBJ1-4; possibly TRBD1 for D (5 bases). Germline V gene data show CDR1 as MDHEN and CDR2 as SYDVKM. The germline V and J ends were trimmed by 3 bases and 1 base, with 6 bases remaining between them. The CDR3 loop spans 14 amino acids.

This chain links TRBV18 with TRBJ2-7; 8 nucleotides align to TRBD2. Germline values: CDR1 KGHSH, CDR2 LQKENI. CDR3 size: 14 residues. The V gene end was trimmed by 2 bases and the J gene end by 2 bases; junction bases not matched to a gene: 2. Here the CDR3 reads CASSPWRGAYEQYF. Written as DNA, the CDR3 is TGTGCCAGCTCACCATGGCGGGGGGCCTACGAGCAGTACTTC. The complete variable domain, with remaining parts taken from reference TRBV18 and TRBJ2-7, reads NAGVMQNPRHLVRRRGQEARLRCSPMKGHSHVYWYRQLPEEGLKFMVYLQKENIIDESGMPKERFSAEFPKEGPSILRIQQVVRGDSAAYFCASSPWRGAYEQYFGPGTRLTVT.

The chain employs TRBV2 and TRBJ1-2; D is uncertain. With 4 bases removed from V and 4 bases from J, the gap between germline ends came to 10 bases. The CDR3 runs 13 residues. Germline V gene sequence: CDR1 SNHLY, CDR2 FYNNEI. The CDR3: CASSVELTYGYTF. The DNA of the CDR3 is TGTGCCAGCAGTGTCGAGCTAACCTATGGCTACACCTTC.

This clone occurred once. This rearrangement joins TRBV29-1 to TRBJ2-1; TRBD1 or TRBD2 may be the D gene (5 bases each). The CDR3 runs to 11 residues. Germline values: CDR1 SQVTM, CDR2 ANQGSEA. The ends were cut back, 4 bases at V and 8 bases at J, with 9 bases in the middle. The CDR3 here is CSVGEGYEQFF. The CDR3 DNA reads TGCAGCGTTGGCGAGGGGTATGAGCAGTTCTTC.

The chain joins TRBV28 to TRBJ1-2, with D hard to call. V lost 3 bases, J lost 0 bases, and 8 bases lay in between. In germline, CDR1 is MDHEN, CDR2 SYDVKM. The CDR3 has 14 amino acids. Here the CDR3 DNA reads TGTGCCAGCAGTTTCGGCCGCTCTAACTATGGCTACACCTTC. Encoded protein: CASSFGRSNYGYTF.

The chain couples TRBV10-3 to TRBJ2-3; TRBD2 agrees at 7 bases. With 2 bases clipped from V and 1 base from J, the junction kept 0 bases outside the gene matches. This CDR3 is built from 14 residues. Germline V gene sequence: CDR1 ENHRY, CDR2 SYGVKD. The DNA for the CDR3 is TGTGCCATCAGTGAGGGGGGGGGCACAGATACGCAGTATTTT. The encoded protein is CAISEGGGTDTQYF.

The chain combines TRBV28 with TRBJ2-1; D may correspond to TRBD1 or TRBD2 (7 bases each). CDR1 MDHEN and CDR2 SYDVKM come from the germline V gene. V was trimmed by 2 bases and J by 3 bases, leaving 17 bases between them. The CDR3 consists of 17 residues. The CDR3 nucleotides are TGTGCCAGCAGTTTACCACAGGGGTCTAGCGGCTACAATGAGCAGTTCTTC. Protein product: CASSLPQGSSGYNEQFF.

This chain links TRBV25-1 with TRBJ1-6; D call uncertain. V lost 1 base and J lost 9, with 13 bases in between. Germline values: CDR1 MGHDK, CDR2 SYGVNS. The length of the CDR3 is 15 residues. The CDR3 DNA reads as TGTGCCAGCAGTGAATTCGGGGTTGAGGGTTCACCCCTCCACTTT. Protein sequence: CASSEFGVEGSPLHF. Together with reference TRBV25-1 and TRBJ1-6, the CDR3 gives the full variable domain: EADIYQTPRYLVIGTGKKITLECSQTMGHDKMYWYQQDPGMELHLIHYSYGVNSTEKGDLSSESTVSRIRTEHFPLTLESARPSHTSQYLCASSEFGVEGSPLHFGNGTRLTVT.

V usage is TRBV6-6 and J usage is TRBJ1-3; 8 nucleotides agree with TRBD1. Trimming cost V 2 bases and J 4 bases; bases outside gene matches: 4. There are 15 residues in the CDR3. Germline values: CDR1 MNHNY, CDR2 SVGAGI (reference sequence). CDR3 amino acids: CASSYGQGAGNTIYF. The CDR3 DNA reads TGTGCCAGCAGTTACGGGCAGGGGGCCGGAAACACCATATATTTT.

This clone was seen only once. The chain couples TRBV7-3 to TRBJ2-3; D perhaps matches TRBD1 (6 bases). The CDR3 has 14 residues. Trimming shortened V by 2 bases and J by 2 bases, and 8 bases separated the two germline ends. CDR1 is SGHTA, CDR2 FQGTGA, per germline. Here the CDR3 reads CASSLRQDTDTQYF. Written as DNA, the CDR3 is TGTGCCAGCAGCTTACGACAGGACACAGATACGCAGTATTTT.

The chain joins TRBV6-2 or TRBV6-3 to TRBJ2-2; tentative D call: TRBD1 (6 bases). CDR3 size: 14 residues. Germline CDR1 is MNHEY and CDR2 is SVGEGT. V was clipped by 4 bases and J by 5 bases, with 11 bases between them. CDR3 coding DNA: TGTGCCAGCAGTTTCAGGGGAAGGACCGGGGAGCTGTTTTTT. Amino acids: CASSFRGRTGELFF.

The table lists this clone with a few counts. The rearrangement links TRBV6-4 to TRBJ2-1; TRBD2 agrees at 7 bases. The CDR3 has 14 amino acids. The V gene end was trimmed by 3 bases and the J gene end by 6 bases; junction bases not matched to a gene: 5. Germline V gives CDR1 MRHNA, CDR2 SNTAGT. The CDR3, as DNA: TGTGCCAGCAGTGAACGAGCGGGACCCAATGAGCAGTTCTTC. Translating it yields CASSERAGPNEQFF.